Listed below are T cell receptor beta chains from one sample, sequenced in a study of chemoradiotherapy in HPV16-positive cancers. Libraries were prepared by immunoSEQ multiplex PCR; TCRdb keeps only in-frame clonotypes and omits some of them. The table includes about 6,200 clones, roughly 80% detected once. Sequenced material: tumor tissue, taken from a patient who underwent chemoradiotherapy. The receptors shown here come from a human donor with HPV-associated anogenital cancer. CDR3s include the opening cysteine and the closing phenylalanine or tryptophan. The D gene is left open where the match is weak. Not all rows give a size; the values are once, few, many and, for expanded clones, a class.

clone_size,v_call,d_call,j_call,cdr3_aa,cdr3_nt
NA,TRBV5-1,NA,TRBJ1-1,CASSPLGNLLNTEAFF,TGCGCCAGCAGCCCACTGGGGAACCTATTGAACACTGAAGCTTTCTTT
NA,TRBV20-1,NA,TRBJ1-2,CSAGEGGGYTF,TGCAGTGCTGGGGAGGGGGGTGGCTACACCTTC
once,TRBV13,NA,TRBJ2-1,CASSRAGISYNEQFF,TGTGCCAGCAGCCGCGCGGGGATCTCCTACAATGAGCAGTTCTTC
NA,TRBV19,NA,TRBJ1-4,CASSVGGRSEKLFF,TGTGCCAGTAGTGTCGGGGGAAGGAGTGAAAAACTGTTTTTT
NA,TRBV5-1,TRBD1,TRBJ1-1,CASSTSTGAGTEAFF,TGCGCCAGCAGCACGTCCACAGGGGCGGGCACTGAAGCTTTCTTT
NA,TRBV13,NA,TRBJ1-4,CASSSAWGRNEKLFF,TGTGCCAGCAGCTCTGCCTGGGGGCGGAATGAAAAACTGTTTTTT
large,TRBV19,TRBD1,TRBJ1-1,CASRRTGTEAFF,TGTGCCAGTAGACGGACAGGAACTGAAGCTTTCTTT
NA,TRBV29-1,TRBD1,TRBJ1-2,CSVEGGGTGNDYGYTF,TGCAGCGTTGAAGGGGGAGGGACAGGGAACGACTATGGCTACACCTTC
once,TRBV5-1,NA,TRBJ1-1,CASSFSSGVMAEAFF,TGCGCCAGCAGCTTTTCCTCAGGGGTTATGGCTGAAGCTTTCTTT
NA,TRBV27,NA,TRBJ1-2,CASSLMFAGGGDYGYTF,TGTGCCAGCAGTTTAATGTTTGCCGGGGGGGGAGACTATGGCTACACCTTC
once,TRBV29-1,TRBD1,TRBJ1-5,CSVGAGGYNQPQHF,TGCAGCGTGGGGGCAGGGGGCTACAATCAGCCCCAGCATTTT
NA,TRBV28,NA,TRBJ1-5,CASTERFNQPQHF,TGTGCCAGCACGGAGAGATTCAATCAGCCCCAGCATTTT
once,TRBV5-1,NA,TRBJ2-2,CASRDRDTGELFF,TGCGCCAGCAGGGACCGGGACACCGGGGAGCTGTTTTTT
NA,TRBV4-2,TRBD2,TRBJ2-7,CASSRRLAGGLSYEQYF,TGTGCCAGCAGCCGGCGACTAGCGGGAGGGCTCTCCTACGAGCAGTACTTC
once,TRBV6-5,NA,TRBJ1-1,CASSYRGRMNTEAFF,TGTGCCAGCAGTTATCGTGGCAGAATGAACACTGAAGCTTTCTTT
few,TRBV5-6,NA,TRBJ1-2,CASSAGPGYTF,TGTGCCAGCAGCGCTGGACCGGGCTACACCTTC
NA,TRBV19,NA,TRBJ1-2,CASSTRTEGYGYTF,TGTGCCAGTAGTACAAGGACAGAAGGCTATGGCTACACCTTC
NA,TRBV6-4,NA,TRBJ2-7,CARVTSDHYEQYF,TGTGCCAGAGTGACCAGCGATCACTACGAGCAGTACTTC
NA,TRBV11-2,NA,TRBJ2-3,CASSFPSTDTQYF,TGTGCCAGCAGCTTCCCAAGCACAGATACGCAGTATTTT
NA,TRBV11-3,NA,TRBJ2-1,CASSFDERSKQFF,TGTGCCAGCAGCTTTGACGAGCGGTCTAAGCAGTTCTTC
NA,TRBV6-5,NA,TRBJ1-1,CASTPGGASEAFF,TGTGCCAGCACCCCCGGTGGGGCTTCTGAAGCTTTCTTT
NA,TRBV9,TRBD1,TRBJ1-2,CASSVDRGWGYTF,TGTGCCAGCAGCGTAGACAGGGGCTGGGGCTACACCTTC
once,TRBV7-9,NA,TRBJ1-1,CASSNRTNTEAFF,TGTGCCAGCAGTAACAGGACGAACACTGAAGCTTTCTTT
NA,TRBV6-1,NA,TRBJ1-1,CASGRSEVEAFF,TGTGCCAGCGGAAGATCAGAGGTTGAAGCTTTCTTT
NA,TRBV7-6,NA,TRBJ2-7,CASSRGDRSYEQYF,TGTGCCAGCAGCAGAGGGGACCGTTCCTACGAGCAGTACTTC
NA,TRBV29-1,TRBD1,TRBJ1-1,CSVNRDRGESGAFF,TGCAGCGTAAACCGGGACAGGGGGGAGAGTGGAGCTTTCTTT
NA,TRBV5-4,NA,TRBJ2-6,CASSNSVAGANVLTF,TGTGCCAGCAGCAATAGCGTAGCGGGGGCCAACGTCCTGACTTTC
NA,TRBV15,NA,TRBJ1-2,CATSREEGFTFGYTF,TGTGCCACCAGCAGAGAGGAGGGATTTACGTTCGGCTACACCTTC
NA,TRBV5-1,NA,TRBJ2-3,CASSPDIYPTDTQYF,TGCGCCAGCAGCCCGGACATTTACCCCACAGATACGCAGTATTTT
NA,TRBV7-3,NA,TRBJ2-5,CASSPTRANQETQYF,TGTGCCAGCAGCCCTACGCGGGCAAACCAAGAGACCCAGTACTTC
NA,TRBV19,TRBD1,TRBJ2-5,CASNGRGQETQYF,TGTGCCAGTAACGGCAGGGGGCAAGAGACCCAGTACTTC
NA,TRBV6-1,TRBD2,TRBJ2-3,CASSDTSGADTQYF,TGTGCCAGCAGTGATACTAGCGGAGCAGATACGCAGTATTTT
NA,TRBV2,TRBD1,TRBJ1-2,CASSAGQGNYGYTF,TGTGCCAGCAGTGCGGGACAGGGGAACTATGGCTACACCTTC
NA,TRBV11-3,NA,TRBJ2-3,CASSLSGPDTQYF,TGTGCCAGCAGCTTATCCGGCCCAGATACGCAGTATTTT
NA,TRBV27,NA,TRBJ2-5,CASSFVGKTQYF,TGTGCCAGCAGTTTCGTCGGGAAGACCCAGTACTTC
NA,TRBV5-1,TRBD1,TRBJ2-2,CASTPRTGGNGELFF,TGCGCCAGCACCCCTAGGACAGGGGGGAACGGGGAGCTGTTTTTT
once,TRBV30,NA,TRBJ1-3,CAWNRDLGYTIYF,TGTGCCTGGAATAGGGACCTGGGCTACACCATATATTTT
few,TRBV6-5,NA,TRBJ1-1,CASRENTEAFF,TGTGCCAGCAGAGAGAACACTGAAGCTTTCTTT
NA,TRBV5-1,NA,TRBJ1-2,CASSFRRESYTF,TGCGCCAGCAGCTTCAGGCGAGAGAGCTACACCTTC
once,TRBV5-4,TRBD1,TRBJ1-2,CALSGQNYGYTF,TGTGCCCTGTCGGGACAGAACTATGGCTACACCTTC
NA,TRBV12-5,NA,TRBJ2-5,CASGLRVETQYF,TGTGCTAGTGGTTTGCGAGTAGAGACCCAGTACTTC
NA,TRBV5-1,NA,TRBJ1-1,CASSSSGGRAEAFF,TGCGCCAGCAGCTCCTCCGGGGGGAGGGCTGAAGCTTTCTTT
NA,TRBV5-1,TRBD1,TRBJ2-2,CASSLTGQGIAGELFF,TGCGCCAGCAGCTTGACGGGACAGGGGATTGCCGGGGAGCTGTTTTTT
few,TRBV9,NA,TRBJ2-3,CASSAGTPSSTDTQYF,TGTGCCAGCAGCGCCGGGACACCCTCTAGCACAGATACGCAGTATTTT
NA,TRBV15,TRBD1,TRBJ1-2,CATSREKGQWAHYGYTF,TGTGCCACCAGCAGAGAAAAGGGACAGTGGGCTCACTATGGCTACACCTTC
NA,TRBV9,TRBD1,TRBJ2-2,CASSTDRAATGELFF,TGTGCCAGCAGCACAGACAGGGCCGCGACCGGGGAGCTGTTTTTT
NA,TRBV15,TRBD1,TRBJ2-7,CATSVDRGRTYEQYF,TGTGCCACCAGCGTTGACAGGGGAAGGACCTACGAGCAGTACTTC
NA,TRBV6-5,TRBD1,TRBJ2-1,CASRGQGSYNEQFF,TGTGCCAGCAGGGGACAGGGGTCCTACAATGAGCAGTTCTTC
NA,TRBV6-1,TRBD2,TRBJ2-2,CAGGTIAGELFF,TGTGCCGGGGGGACTATTGCCGGGGAGCTGTTTTTT
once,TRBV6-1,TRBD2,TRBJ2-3,CASSELAGGPDTQYF,TGTGCCAGCAGTGAACTAGCGGGGGGGCCAGATACGCAGTATTTT
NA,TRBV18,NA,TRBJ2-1,CASSSGANEQFF,TGTGCCAGCTCATCGGGGGCCAATGAGCAGTTCTTC
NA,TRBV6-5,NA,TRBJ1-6,CASSPRAIDSPLHF,TGTGCCAGCAGTCCGCGGGCCATTGATTCACCCCTCCACTTT
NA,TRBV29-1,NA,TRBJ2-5,CSVDARPRETQYF,TGCAGCGTTGATGCTAGACCCAGGGAGACCCAGTACTTC
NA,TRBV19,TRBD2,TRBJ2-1,CASSIDRASGSYNEQFF,TGTGCCAGTAGTATAGACCGCGCTAGCGGGTCCTACAATGAGCAGTTCTTC
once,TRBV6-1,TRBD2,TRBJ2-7,CASSALIAGRSEQYF,TGTGCCAGCAGTGCCCTTATAGCGGGAAGATCCGAGCAGTACTTC
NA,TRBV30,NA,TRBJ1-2,CAGPGPGGYGYTF,TGTGCCGGACCGGGTCCCGGAGGCTATGGCTACACCTTC
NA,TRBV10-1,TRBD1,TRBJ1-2,CASSPGQGTRGYTF,TGCGCCAGCAGTCCTGGACAGGGGACGCGTGGCTACACCTTC
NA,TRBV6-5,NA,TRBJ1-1,CASSYSAGNTEAFF,TGTGCCAGCAGTTACTCGGCAGGGAACACTGAAGCTTTCTTT
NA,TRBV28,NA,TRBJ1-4,CASSERQQLFF,TGTGCCAGCAGCGAGAGACAACAACTGTTTTTT
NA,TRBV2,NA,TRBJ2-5,CASSEGARQAVVTRRETQYF,TGTGCCAGCAGTGAAGGGGCTCGGCAAGCGGTGGTCACACGGAGGGAGACCCAGTACTTC